These 27 T cell receptor beta chains were all obtained from the same sample, sequenced in a study of blood T cell repertoires in COVID-19. Data came from immunoSEQ multiplex PCR; TCRdb stores just in-frame clones and leaves some out. The repertoire holds a few hundred thousand clones, with approximately 80% as singletons. Sequencing was done on a sample of peripheral blood. All receptors derive from a man between 60 and 70 years old with acute or convalescent COVID-19.

The J gene is TRBJ2-7, the V gene TRBV6-5, with 7 bases fitting TRBD2. The junction had 14 bases not matched to a gene; V was cut back by 6 bases and J by 6 bases. The CDR3 length is 15 residues. Germline V lookup: CDR1 MNHEY, CDR2 SVGAGI. CDR3 sequence (DNA): TGTGCCAGCAGGGGGGTTGAGGGAGGGCCTGGCGAGCAGTACTTC. Translating it yields CASRGVEGGPGEQYF.

The chain links TRBV18 to TRBJ2-1; 9 positions match TRBD2. Looked up from germline, CDR1 is KGHSH and CDR2 is LQKENI. The V and J ends lost 3 bases and 7 bases, in that order; junction bases with no gene match: 7. The CDR3 runs to 15 residues. CDR3 sequence (DNA): TGTGCCAGCTCACCTGGACTAGCGAAGGGGAATGAGCAGTTCTTC. It encodes CASSPGLAKGNEQFF. The full variable domain, completed using reference TRBV18 and TRBJ2-1, is NAGVMQNPRHLVRRRGQEARLRCSPMKGHSHVYWYRQLPEEGLKFMVYLQKENIIDESGMPKERFSAEFPKEGPSILRIQQVVRGDSAAYFCASSPGLAKGNEQFFGPGTRLTVL.

The chain recombines TRBV2 with TRBJ2-2, with 7 bases fitting TRBD2. Per germline, CDR1 SNHLY and CDR2 FYNNEI. The V and J ends lost 5 bases and 3 bases, in that order; junction bases with no gene match: 6. The CDR3 has 15 residues. CDR3 amino acids: CASSLVAGDTGELFF. The CDR3 DNA reads as TGTGCCAGCAGTTTAGTGGCGGGGGACACCGGGGAGCTGTTTTTT.

The chain is built from TRBV5-1 and TRBJ2-2; 11 bases align to TRBD2. Trimming cost V 5 bases and J 6 bases; bases outside gene matches: 9. This CDR3 is 16 amino acids long. Per the germline V gene, CDR1 is SGHRS and CDR2 is YFSETQ. The CDR3 region is CASRTSGTEWAGELFF. CDR3 sequence (DNA): TGCGCCAGCAGGACTAGCGGGACTGAATGGGCCGGGGAGCTGTTTTTT.

The chain carries TRBV19 and TRBJ2-1; 7 bases map to TRBD2. Trimming removed 3 bases from V and 5 bases from J; junction bases left unmatched: 10. This CDR3 contains 16 residues. In germline, CDR1 is LNHDA, CDR2 SQIVND (reference sequence). This chain's CDR3 is CASSIYGGGKNNEQFF. The CDR3 DNA reads TGTGCCAGTAGTATCTATGGGGGGGGGAAAAACAATGAGCAGTTCTTC. Complete variable domain (other parts from reference TRBV19 and TRBJ2-1): DGGITQSPKYLFRKEGQNVTLSCEQNLNHDAMYWYRQDPGQGLRLIYYSQIVNDFQKGDIAEGYSVSREKKESFPLTVTSAQKNPTAFYLCASSIYGGGKNNEQFFGPGTRLTVL.

The chain recombines TRBV5-8 with TRBJ1-2, with D maybe TRBD1 (5 bases). The CDR3 extends over 15 amino acids. V was trimmed by 5 bases and J by 2 bases, leaving 16 bases between them. CDR1 SGHTS and CDR2 YDEGEE come from the germline V gene. The chain's CDR3 is CASRDTGRPNYGYTF. Written as DNA, the CDR3 is TGTGCCAGCAGGGACACAGGCAGGCCAAACTATGGCTACACCTTC.

This clone was seen once. The V gene is TRBV19, the J gene TRBJ2-6; TRBD2 matches at 7 bases. This CDR3 is built from 17 residues. The junction had 7 bases not matched to a gene; V was cut back by 5 bases and J by 0 bases. Germline V lookup: CDR1 LNHDA, CDR2 SQIVND (reference sequence). CDR3 sequence (DNA): TGTGCCAGTAGTCTGGGGGGAGGGACCTCTGGGGCCAACGTCCTGACTTTC. It yields the protein CASSLGGGTSGANVLTF.

The CDR3, as DNA: TGTGCCAGCAGTTACTCGATGGGTGGCGGTTCCTACGAGCAGTACTTC. It codes for CASSYSMGGGSYEQYF. V usage is TRBV6-5 and J usage is TRBJ2-7; no definite D call. This CDR3 spans 16 amino acids. Looked up from germline, CDR1 is MNHEY and CDR2 is SVGAGI. V gave up 0 bases and J gave up 1 base, with 13 bases separating them.

J is TRBJ2-2 and V is TRBV7-9; 7 bases map to TRBD1. CDR3 length equals 14 residues. Germline V gives CDR1 SEHNR, CDR2 FQNEAQ (reference sequence). J lost 9 bases, V lost 1 base, and 5 bases had no gene match. The CDR3 spells CASSLGQGPWELFF. DNA for the CDR3: TGTGCCAGCAGCTTAGGACAGGGCCCTTGGGAGCTGTTTTTT.

This sequence joins TRBV13 and TRBJ2-1, with TRBD1 matching over 9 bases. CDR3 length: 17 residues. After removal of 1 base from V and 6 bases from J, the junction contained 10 bases not matched to a gene. From germline, CDR1 is PRHDT and CDR2 FYEKMQ (reference sequence). The CDR3 protein is CASSLAGDRVFGNEQFF. CDR3 nucleotides: TGTGCCAGCAGCTTAGCCGGGGACAGGGTCTTCGGCAATGAGCAGTTCTTC.

This chain's CDR3 is CASRLADVGNRSPKETQYF. In nucleotides, the CDR3 is TGTGCAAGTCGCTTAGCGGACGTGGGAAACAGGTCACCGAAAGAGACCCAGTACTTC. The J gene is TRBJ2-5, the V gene TRBV12-2; the table's D call of TRBD1 was not tested on the DNA. TRBV12-2 is deemed a pseudogene. The CDR3 covers 19 residues.

The CDR3 region has the DNA TGTGCCAGCAGTTATAGGGCAGGACGAGGGACTGAAGCTTTCTTT. Translating gives CASSYRAGRGTEAFF. The V call is TRBV6-5, the J call TRBJ1-1; D gene ambiguous. This CDR3 spans 15 amino acids. The ends were cut back, 3 bases at V and 5 bases at J, with 16 bases in the middle. Germline CDR1 and CDR2: MNHEY and SVGAGI.

The gene calls are TRBV5-3 and TRBJ2-2; possible D gene TRBD1, 5 bases. TRBV5-3 is designated an ORF whose function remains uncertain. This CDR3 is built from 14 residues. The germline V and J ends were trimmed by 5 bases and 4 bases, with 12 bases remaining between them. The chain's CDR3 is CARRKGFATGELFF. The CDR3 DNA sequence: TGTGCCAGAAGGAAGGGGTTTGCCACCGGGGAGCTGTTTTTT.

This clone was detected once. The CDR3 protein is CAISGLLTETQYF. The CDR3 DNA is TGTGCCATCAGTGGACTACTAACAGAGACCCAGTACTTC. This chain joins TRBV10-3 and TRBJ2-5; perhaps TRBD2 as D (5 bases). CDR1 and CDR2 from the germline V gene are ENHRY and SYGVKD. The length of the CDR3 is 13 residues. The germline V and J ends were trimmed by 4 bases and 4 bases, with 10 bases remaining between them.

About this clone itself: Other nucleotide sequences in the sample specify the same CDR3. The chain uses TRBV5-4 and TRBJ1-4, with 10 bases fitting TRBD1. The ends lost 4 bases at V and 0 bases at J; junction bases unmatched: 3. The CDR3 has 16 amino acids. Germline V gene sequence: CDR1 SGHNT, CDR2 YYREEE (reference sequence). The CDR3 sequence is CASSPGTGATNEKLFF. CDR3 DNA: TGTGCCAGCAGCCCAGGGACAGGGGCAACTAATGAAAAACTGTTTTTT.

A note on this clone: At one end, the junction sequence differs from germline, possibly due to a read error. This sequence joins TRBV7-7 and TRBJ1-5, with 9 bases matching TRBD1. The CDR3 consists of 16 residues. Germline V gene data show CDR1 as SSHAT and CDR2 as FNYEAQ (reference sequence). The CDR3 region is CASSTTGGHSNQPQHF. The CDR3 nucleotides are TGTGCTAGCAGCACCACAGGGGGCCATAGCAATCAGCCCCAGCATTTT.

The chain joins TRBV18 to TRBJ2-7; D gene ambiguous. There are 15 residues in the CDR3. Germline CDR1 reads KGHSH; CDR2 reads LQKENI. The V and J ends lost 1 base and 3 bases respectively, with 13 bases between them. The CDR3 DNA follows: TGTGCCAGCTCACCACTTATTGGGCCCATCTACGAGCAGTACTTC. Its protein is CASSPLIGPIYEQYF.

The gene calls are TRBV9 and TRBJ2-1; 7 bases align to TRBD2. CDR1 and CDR2 (germline): SGDLS, YYNGEE. The CDR3 length is 15 residues. With V trimmed by 1 base and J by 3 bases, 4 bases remained unmatched. The CDR3 sequence is CASSVSAGDYNEQFF. The CDR3 region has the DNA TGTGCCAGCAGCGTATCTGCGGGAGACTACAATGAGCAGTTCTTC.

CDR3 in amino acids: CASSSGTGGPVGHGYTF. The CDR3 DNA is TGTGCCAGCAGCTCCGGGACAGGGGGCCCAGTAGGGCATGGCTACACCTTC. This chain links TRBV5-4 with TRBJ1-2, with 12 bases aligning to TRBD1. Trimming at V came to 3 bases and at J to 6 bases, leaving 12 bases not matched to a gene. The CDR3 contains 17 residues. Germline-derived CDR1 and CDR2 are SGHNT and YYREEE (reference sequence).

The V and J genes are TRBV19 and TRBJ2-3; tentative D call: TRBD1 (5 bases). The germline V and J ends were trimmed by 5 bases and 6 bases, with 21 bases remaining between them. The CDR3 length is 16 residues. The germline gives CDR1 LNHDA, CDR2 SQIVND (reference sequence). CDR3 amino acids: CASSPRQTAVGDTQYF. The CDR3, as DNA: TGTGCCAGTAGTCCTAGACAGACGGCGGTTGGCGATACGCAGTATTTT.

The rearrangement links TRBV19 to TRBJ2-2; 7 bases match TRBD2. The junction had 5 bases not matched to a gene; V was cut back by 6 bases and J by 4 bases. The CDR3 length is 14 residues. Germline-derived CDR1 and CDR2 are LNHDA and SQIVND (reference sequence). CDR3 DNA: TGTGCCAGTAGCCAACTAGCGTCCACCGGGGAGCTGTTTTTT. Amino acid sequence: CASSQLASTGELFF.

This clone was counted between two and nine times. CDR3 region: CASSEAGMGQSPLHF. The CDR3 coding sequence is TGTGCCAGCAGTGAAGCCGGGATGGGACAGTCACCCCTCCACTTT. The chain employs TRBV2 and TRBJ1-6; 7 bases map to TRBD1. V dropped 0 bases and J dropped 10; count of bases not matched to a gene: 6. The CDR3 length is 15 residues. Germline lookup yields CDR1 SNHLY and CDR2 FYNNEI.

This clone appeared a single time. The chain is built from TRBV6-5 and TRBJ2-3; D is uncertain. The CDR3 totals 12 residues. Germline lookup yields CDR1 MNHEY and CDR2 SVGAGI. V dropped 4 bases and J dropped 2 bases, with 4 bases sitting between them. CDR3 nucleotides: TGTGCCAGCAGTTTATACACAGATACGCAGTATTTT. Translated, it gives CASSLYTDTQYF.

This CDR3 is CASSILTGGASYGYTF. As DNA, the CDR3 is TGTGCCAGTAGTATTTTGACAGGGGGCGCTTCCTATGGCTACACCTTC. The V call is TRBV19, the J call TRBJ1-2; 10 bases line up with TRBD1. This CDR3 region has 16 residues. Germline CDR1 reads LNHDA; CDR2 reads SQIVND (reference sequence). Unmatched junction bases numbered 8, after V lost 3 bases and J lost 4 bases.

V and J are TRBV19 and TRBJ2-7; 10 bases match TRBD2. The J segment lost 0 bases and the V segment lost 4 bases, leaving 3 bases of the junction unmatched. This CDR3 is 15 amino acids long. The germline V gene encodes CDR1 LNHDA and CDR2 SQIVND (reference sequence). CDR3 region: CASSTGLAHSYEQYF. The CDR3 region has the DNA TGTGCCAGTAGTACGGGACTAGCGCACTCCTACGAGCAGTACTTC.

The chain employs TRBV18 and TRBJ1-5, with D perhaps TRBD1 (5 bases). The CDR3 spans 14 residues. V gave up 4 bases and J gave up 5 bases, with 12 bases separating them. Looked up from germline, CDR1 is KGHSH and CDR2 is LQKENI. CDR3 nucleotide sequence: TGTGCCAGCTCACTAGGGGAGGGGTATCAGCCCCAGCATTTT. Translated, it gives CASSLGEGYQPQHF.

The chain is built from TRBV7-2 and TRBJ1-5; D unclear. The germline CDR1 and CDR2 sequences are SGHTA and FQGNSA. The ends were cut back, 2 bases at V and 4 bases at J, with 6 bases in the middle. The CDR3 consists of 13 residues. The CDR3 region is CASSLRENQPQHF. The CDR3 nucleotides read TGTGCCAGCAGCTTAAGGGAGAATCAGCCCCAGCATTTT.